The rows below give T cell receptor beta chains drawn from one sample of a study of beta chain features in type 1 diabetes. The data were produced by immunoSEQ multiplex PCR, yet TCRdb's version contains in-frame clones alone and is incomplete. Here the sample spans hundreds of thousands of clones, 15% to 19% being singletons. The specimen sequenced was naive CD4+ T cells from blood. All receptors derive from a man aged 18 to 30 in good health. The CDR3 runs from the conserved cysteine through the conserved F or W. The order of the fields is J gene, V gene, clone size, D gene, CDR3 DNA, CDR3 protein. D genes are given only for firm matches. The size of a clone is reported for some rows only, either as once, few or many, or as a class for expanded clones.

TRBJ2-7	TRBV6-5	few	TRBD1	TGTGCCAGCCTGACCTGGACAGGGGGCACCTACGAGCAGTACTTC	CASLTWTGGTYEQYF
TRBJ2-7	TRBV25-1	few	NA	TGTGCCAGCAGTAGGAGCAGGACGAACGAGCAGTACTTC	CASSRSRTNEQYF
TRBJ1-5	TRBV6-5	NA	NA	TGTGCCAGCAGGGGGACGCAATTTAATCAGCCCCAGCATTTT	CASRGTQFNQPQHF
TRBJ2-7	TRBV5-1	NA	NA	TGCGCCAGCAGCTTGGAGGGTACCTACGAGCAGTACTTC	CASSLEGTYEQYF
TRBJ2-4	TRBV9	few	NA	TGTGCCAGCAGCGTCGGACAGACTCCCACAAACATTCAGTACTTC	CASSVGQTPTNIQYF
TRBJ2-7	TRBV29-1	NA	TRBD2	TGCAGCGTAATACGTAGCGGGATCCTCTCCTACGAGCAGTACTTC	CSVIRSGILSYEQYF
TRBJ2-2	TRBV6-4	few	NA	TGTGCCAGCAGTTCCGACAGGATTAACACCGGGGAGCTGTTTTTT	CASSSDRINTGELFF
TRBJ2-5	TRBV27	NA	NA	TGTGCCAGCAGTTTACAGGGTCGGTTGCGGGAGACCCAGTACTTC	CASSLQGRLRETQYF
TRBJ1-1	TRBV7-2	few	NA	TGTGCCAGCAGCTTTAGCGGGAACACTGAAGCTTTCTTT	CASSFSGNTEAFF
TRBJ1-3	TRBV7-3	NA	NA	TGTGCCAGCAGCTTAAATCATCCCGGGAGCTCTGGAAACACCATATATTTT	CASSLNHPGSSGNTIYF
TRBJ2-7	TRBV7-2	NA	TRBD1	TGTGCCAGCAGCTTACAGGGGGCAGGTACCTACGAGCAGTACTTC	CASSLQGAGTYEQYF
TRBJ1-2	TRBV5-1	NA	TRBD1	TGCGCCAGCAGCTTGGGAGGGACAGTTAACTATGGCTACACCTTC	CASSLGGTVNYGYTF
TRBJ2-3	TRBV7-7	NA	TRBD1	TGTGCCAGCAGCAGGGACAGATTCACAGATACGCAGTATTTT	CASSRDRFTDTQYF
TRBJ2-5	TRBV10-3	once	NA	TGTGCCACCAGTGATTATCCAGGGGGGAAAGAGACCCAGTACTTC	CATSDYPGGKETQYF
TRBJ2-7	TRBV28	NA	TRBD2	TGTGCCAGCATGGGGACTAGCGGGAGTCCCTACGAGCAGTACTTC	CASMGTSGSPYEQYF
TRBJ1-6	TRBV21-1	few	NA	TGTGCCAGCGTAAGGGGACTGGGGTCACCCCTCCACTTT	CASVRGLGSPLHF
TRBJ1-1	TRBV6-6	NA	TRBD1	TGTGCCAGCAGTTACGGTGGACAGGGGCGCGAAGCTTTCTTT	CASSYGGQGREAFF
TRBJ1-2	TRBV2	few	NA	TGTGCCAGCAGCCTCCGCCCTGGGGCACTCTATGGCTACACCTTC	CASSLRPGALYGYTF
TRBJ1-3	TRBV7-6	NA	TRBD1	TGTGCCAGCAGCGAGGTACAGGGGGTACCTGGAAACACCATATATTTT	CASSEVQGVPGNTIYF
TRBJ2-7	TRBV5-4	NA	NA	TGTGCCAGCAGCTTGGGAGGTGGGGGACTCTCCTACGAGCAGTACTTC	CASSLGGGGLSYEQYF
TRBJ1-5	TRBV4-3	few	TRBD1	TGCGCCAGCAGCCAAGATGGGGACAGGGCAGGCCAGCCCCAGCATTTT	CASSQDGDRAGQPQHF
TRBJ2-7	TRBV5-1	few	NA	TGCGCCAGCAGCTTGTTAGCGTCTAACTACGAGCAGTACTTC	CASSLLASNYEQYF
TRBJ2-2	TRBV10-3	NA	TRBD1	TGTGCCATCAGAAACCGGGACAGGGTTATCGGGGAGCTGTTTTTT	CAIRNRDRVIGELFF
TRBJ2-1	TRBV12-5	few	TRBD2	TGTGCTAGTGGTTTGGTACGGGGACTAGATTTCAATGAGCAGTTCTTC	CASGLVRGLDFNEQFF
TRBJ2-7	TRBV14	NA	NA	TGTGCCAGCACGTTGGGCGGACGGCCAAAACAGTACTTC	CASTLGGRPKQYF
TRBJ1-3	TRBV7-9	NA	NA	TGTGCCAGCAGCTTGAATAGGACTCTCTCTGGAAACACCATATATTTT	CASSLNRTLSGNTIYF
TRBJ1-5	TRBV5-1	NA	NA	TGCGCCAGCAGCTTGGATGTAAATCAGCCCCAGCATTTT	CASSLDVNQPQHF
TRBJ2-7	TRBV5-4	NA	NA	TGTGCCTTTACGGGGCTCGGGGGCTCCTACGAGCAGTACTTC	CAFTGLGGSYEQYF
TRBJ1-2	TRBV6-6	NA	NA	TGTGCCAGCAGTTATCCCCGGGACCGAAACTATGGCTACACCTTC	CASSYPRDRNYGYTF
TRBJ2-2	TRBV5-4	few	NA	TGTGCCAGCAGCTTATCGACGGGGACTTACAACACCGGGGAGCTGTTTTTT	CASSLSTGTYNTGELFF
TRBJ2-3	TRBV5-1	NA	NA	TGCGCCAGCAGGATTACAGATACGCAGTATTTT	CASRITDTQYF
TRBJ2-1	TRBV29-1	few	TRBD1	TGCAGCGCCCGTGGACAGGGGATCGATGAGCAGTTCTTC	CSARGQGIDEQFF
TRBJ2-1	TRBV5-6	NA	NA	TGTGCCAGCAGCTTGGCCGGGACCGCGGAGCAGTTCTTC	CASSLAGTAEQFF
TRBJ2-5	TRBV2	few	TRBD2	TGTGCCAGCAGGGGACTAGCGGGATGGGAGACCCAGTACTTC	CASRGLAGWETQYF
TRBJ2-5	TRBV11-2	NA	NA	TGTGCCAGCAGCCTCCTGCAGGGGTCCAGGGAGACCCAGTACTTC	CASSLLQGSRETQYF
TRBJ1-1	TRBV7-2	NA	NA	TGTGCCAGCAGCTGGACTCAGGTCACGCAGGGAGCTTTCTTT	CASSWTQVTQGAFF
TRBJ1-1	TRBV29-1	few	NA	TGCAGCGTTGTGGGGTCTGAGGGGGCTTTCTTT	CSVVGSEGAFF
TRBJ2-6	TRBV28	few	NA	TGTGCCAGCAGTGGAGCCGGGATCCAATCTGGGGCCAACGTCCTGACTTTC	CASSGAGIQSGANVLTF
TRBJ1-1	TRBV7-9	few	NA	TGTGCCAGCAGCTTACAAGGGCAGCGGGCTTTCTTT	CASSLQGQRAFF
TRBJ1-3	TRBV20-1	NA	NA	TGCAGTGCTAGAGATAGAAACACCATATATTTT	CSARDRNTIYF
TRBJ2-5	TRBV18	few	NA	TGTGCCAGCTCACCGGGAAGTATTAAGACCCAGTACTTC	CASSPGSIKTQYF
TRBJ2-3	TRBV5-5	few	TRBD1	TGTGCCAGCAGCGCCGGACAGGGGGCGCGAACAGATACGCAGTATTTT	CASSAGQGARTDTQYF
TRBJ2-7	TRBV6-5	NA	TRBD2	TGTGCCAGCAGTTACCCTAGCGGGGGGGCGGCCCACGAGCAGTACTTC	CASSYPSGGAAHEQYF
TRBJ2-7	TRBV11-1	NA	NA	TGTGCCAGCAGCTTACTACAGGGGACTTCCTACGAGCAGTACTTC	CASSLLQGTSYEQYF
TRBJ1-3	TRBV7-2	NA	NA	TGTGCCAGCAGCTCCGGAGGAGGCTCTGGAAACACCATATATTTT	CASSSGGGSGNTIYF
TRBJ2-1	TRBV9	few	TRBD2	TGTGCCAGCTCCCTTAGCGGGAGCTCCTACAATGAGCAGTTCTTC	CASSLSGSSYNEQFF
TRBJ2-7	TRBV9	NA	TRBD2	TGTGCCAGCAGCGTCGGGACTAGCGGGGCGGTGTCCTACGAGCAGTACTTC	CASSVGTSGAVSYEQYF